This T cell receptor beta chain came from a study of CD8+ T cells in alopecia areata. Looking at the study overall: Twice a day, 5 to 10 mg of oral tofacitinib was administered to treated patients. Patients took tofacitinib for 6 to 18 months, followed by 6 drug-free months.

Whole-study findings and limits: Lesional tissue from the scalp (especially in alopecia totalis/universalis) showed higher clonality than normal scalp.

Extraction of RNA preceded its reverse transcription into cDNA, which served as the sequencing template. Sequencing used immunoSEQ multiplex PCR; TCRdb keeps in-frame clones, though not all of them. The sample shows under 350,000 clones, 55% to 70% of them seen only once. Stated treatment: oral pan-JAK inhibitor, 5-10 mg twice daily. Germline loops: CDR1 LGHNA, CDR2 YSLEER. Deletions cut 1 base from V and 0 bases from J, with 10 bases between. The CDR3 has 15 residues. A remark on this clone: What it binds is not known.

This chain joins TRBV4-3 and TRBJ2-7; no reliable D call. This sequence originates from a human donor with alopecia areata. This specimen was CD4+ T cells sorted from blood, taken at week 24, from a patient treated with tofacitinib. In DNA form, the CDR3 reads TGCGCCAGCAGCCAAGGGGCAGCGAGCTCCTACGAGCAGTACTTC. This codes for CASSQGAASSYEQYF.